This T cell receptor (beta chain) was documented in a study of blood T cell repertoires in COVID-19. Turning to the study itself: Collection of acute and convalescent COVID-19 samples took place in the United States, Italy and Spain.

Study processing details: For nucleated cells, counts were estimated from reference gene primer amplification. The assay was immunoSEQ multiplex PCR, and TCRdb's table has in-frame clones only and misses some. V, J and clone size derive from that table, while D and trimming were established from the DNA sequence. The data show about 360,000 clones, approximately 86% seen once. V lost 3 bases to trimming and J lost 4 bases; unmatched junction nucleotides: 4. Per the germline V gene, CDR1 is SGHKS and CDR2 is YYEKEE (reference sequence). The CDR3 has 14 amino acids. V usage is TRBV5-5 and J usage is TRBJ1-1; 9 bases agree with TRBD1. The sequencing input was peripheral blood. The receptor was isolated from a human donor in a cohort sampled during active COVID-19. CDR3 amino acids: CASSWGQGVTEAFF. CDR3 in DNA: TGTGCCAGCAGCTGGGGACAGGGAGTCACTGAAGCTTTCTTT.